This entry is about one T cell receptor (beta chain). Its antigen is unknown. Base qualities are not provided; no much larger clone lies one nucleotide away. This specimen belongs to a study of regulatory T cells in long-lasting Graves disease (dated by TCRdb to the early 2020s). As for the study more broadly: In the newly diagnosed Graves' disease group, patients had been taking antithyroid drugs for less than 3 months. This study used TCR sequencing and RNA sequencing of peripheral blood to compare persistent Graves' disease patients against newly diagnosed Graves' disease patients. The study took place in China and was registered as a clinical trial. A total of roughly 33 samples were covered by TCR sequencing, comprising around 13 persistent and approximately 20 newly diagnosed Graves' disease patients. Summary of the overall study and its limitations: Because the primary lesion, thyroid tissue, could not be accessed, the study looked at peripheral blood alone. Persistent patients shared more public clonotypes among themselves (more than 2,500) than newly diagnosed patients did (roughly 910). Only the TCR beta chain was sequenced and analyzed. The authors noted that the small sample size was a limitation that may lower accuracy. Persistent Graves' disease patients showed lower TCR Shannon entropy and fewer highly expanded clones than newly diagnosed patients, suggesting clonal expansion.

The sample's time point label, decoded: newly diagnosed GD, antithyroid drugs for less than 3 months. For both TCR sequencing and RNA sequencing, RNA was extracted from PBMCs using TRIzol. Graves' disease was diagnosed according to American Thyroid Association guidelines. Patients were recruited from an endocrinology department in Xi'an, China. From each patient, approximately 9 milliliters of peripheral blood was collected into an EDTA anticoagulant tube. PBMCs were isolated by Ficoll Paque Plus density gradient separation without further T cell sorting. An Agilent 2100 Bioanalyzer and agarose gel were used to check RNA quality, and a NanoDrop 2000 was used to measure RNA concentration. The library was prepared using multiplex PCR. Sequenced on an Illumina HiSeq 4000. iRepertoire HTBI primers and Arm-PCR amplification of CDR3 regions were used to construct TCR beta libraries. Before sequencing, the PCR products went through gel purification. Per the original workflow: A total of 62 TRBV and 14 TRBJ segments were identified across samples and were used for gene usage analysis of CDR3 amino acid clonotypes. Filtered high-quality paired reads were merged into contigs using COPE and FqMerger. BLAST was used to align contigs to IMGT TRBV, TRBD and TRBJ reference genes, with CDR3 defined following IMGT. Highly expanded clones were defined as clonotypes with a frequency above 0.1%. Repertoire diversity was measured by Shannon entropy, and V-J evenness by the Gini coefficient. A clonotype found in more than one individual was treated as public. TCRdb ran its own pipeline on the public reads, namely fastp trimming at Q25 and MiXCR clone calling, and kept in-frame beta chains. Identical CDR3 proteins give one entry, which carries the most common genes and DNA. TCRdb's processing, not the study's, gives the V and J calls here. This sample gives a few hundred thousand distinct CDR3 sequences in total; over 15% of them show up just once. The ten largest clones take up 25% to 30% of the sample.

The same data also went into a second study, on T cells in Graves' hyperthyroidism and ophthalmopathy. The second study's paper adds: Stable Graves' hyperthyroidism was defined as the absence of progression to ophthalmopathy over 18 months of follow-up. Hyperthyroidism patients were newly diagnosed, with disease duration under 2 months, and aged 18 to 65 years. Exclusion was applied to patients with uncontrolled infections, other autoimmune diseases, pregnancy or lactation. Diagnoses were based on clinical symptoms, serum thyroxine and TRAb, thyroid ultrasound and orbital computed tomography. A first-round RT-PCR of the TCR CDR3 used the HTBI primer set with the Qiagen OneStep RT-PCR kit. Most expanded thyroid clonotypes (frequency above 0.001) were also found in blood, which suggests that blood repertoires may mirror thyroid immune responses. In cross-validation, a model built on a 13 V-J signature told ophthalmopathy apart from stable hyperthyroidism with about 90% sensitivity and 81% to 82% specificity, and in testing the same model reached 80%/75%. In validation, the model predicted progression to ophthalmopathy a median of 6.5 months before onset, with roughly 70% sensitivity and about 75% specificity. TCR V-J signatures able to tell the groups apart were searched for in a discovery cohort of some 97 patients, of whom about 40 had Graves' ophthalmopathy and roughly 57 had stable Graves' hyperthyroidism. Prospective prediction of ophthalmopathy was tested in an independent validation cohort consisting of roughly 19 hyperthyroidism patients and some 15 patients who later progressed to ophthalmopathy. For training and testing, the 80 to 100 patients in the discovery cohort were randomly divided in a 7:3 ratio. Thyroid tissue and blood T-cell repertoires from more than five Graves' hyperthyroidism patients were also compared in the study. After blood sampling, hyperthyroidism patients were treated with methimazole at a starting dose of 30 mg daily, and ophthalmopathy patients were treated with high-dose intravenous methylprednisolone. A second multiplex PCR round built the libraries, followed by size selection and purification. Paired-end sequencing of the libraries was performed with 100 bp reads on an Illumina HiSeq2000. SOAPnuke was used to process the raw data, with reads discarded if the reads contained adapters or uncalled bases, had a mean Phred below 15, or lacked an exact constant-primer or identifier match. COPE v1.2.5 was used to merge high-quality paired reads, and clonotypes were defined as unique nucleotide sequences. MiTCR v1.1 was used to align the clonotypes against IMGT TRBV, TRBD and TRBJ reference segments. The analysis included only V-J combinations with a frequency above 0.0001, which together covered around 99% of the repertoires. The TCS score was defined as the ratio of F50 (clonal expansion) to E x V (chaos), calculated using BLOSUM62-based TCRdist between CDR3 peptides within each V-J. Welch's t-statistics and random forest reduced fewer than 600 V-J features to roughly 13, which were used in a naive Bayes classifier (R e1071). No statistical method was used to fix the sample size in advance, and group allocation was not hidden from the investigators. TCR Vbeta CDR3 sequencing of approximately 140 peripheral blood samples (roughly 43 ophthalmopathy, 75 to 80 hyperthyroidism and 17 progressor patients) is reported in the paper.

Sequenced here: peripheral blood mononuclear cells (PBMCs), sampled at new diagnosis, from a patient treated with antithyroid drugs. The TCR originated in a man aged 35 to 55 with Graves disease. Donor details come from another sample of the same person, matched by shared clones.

The nucleotide sequence reads as follows: TGTGCCAGCAGTGAAGCAGGGATCAACACAGATACGCAGTATTTT. Protein translation: CASSEAGINTDTQYF. The chain employs TRBV2 and TRBJ2-3; the D gene identity is not certain. Trimming removed 0 bases from V and 2 bases from J, leaving 9 bases between the germline ends. Inclusive of the bounding cysteine and phenylalanine, the CDR3 is 15 residues long. Solely the CDR3 DNA is kept, with 45 bases framed from the first base. The germline V gene encodes CDR1 SNHLY and CDR2 FYNNEI.